The TCR beta chain under discussion was sequenced for a study of blood T cell repertoires in COVID-19. As for the study in general: The United States, Italy and Spain supplied acute and convalescent COVID-19 samples. PBMCs, B-cell-depleted T cells, or T cells provided the cDNA or gDNA that made up the material.

Authors' processing steps: Reference gene primer amplification in the assay estimated nucleated cell counts. Using immunoSEQ multiplex PCR, the repertoire was profiled, and TCRdb retains in-frame clones only, with some absent. That table is the source of V, J and clone size, and D and trimming were worked out from the DNA. The profile shows some 87,000 clones, over 70% of them singletons. Trimming pared 5 bases from V and 7 bases from J, leaving 18 bases between. CDR1 is MDHEN and CDR2 is SYDVKM in the germline V gene. The CDR3 is 15 residues long. This sequence was found in a man older than 75 with active or convalescent COVID-19. Source material: peripheral blood. V usage is TRBV28 and J usage is TRBJ1-5; tentatively, D is TRBD1 (6 bases). The CDR3 DNA sequence: TGTGCCAGCAGTATCCAGGGGTCCGCCCGCCAGCCCCAGCATTTT. This sequence encodes CASSIQGSARQPQHF.